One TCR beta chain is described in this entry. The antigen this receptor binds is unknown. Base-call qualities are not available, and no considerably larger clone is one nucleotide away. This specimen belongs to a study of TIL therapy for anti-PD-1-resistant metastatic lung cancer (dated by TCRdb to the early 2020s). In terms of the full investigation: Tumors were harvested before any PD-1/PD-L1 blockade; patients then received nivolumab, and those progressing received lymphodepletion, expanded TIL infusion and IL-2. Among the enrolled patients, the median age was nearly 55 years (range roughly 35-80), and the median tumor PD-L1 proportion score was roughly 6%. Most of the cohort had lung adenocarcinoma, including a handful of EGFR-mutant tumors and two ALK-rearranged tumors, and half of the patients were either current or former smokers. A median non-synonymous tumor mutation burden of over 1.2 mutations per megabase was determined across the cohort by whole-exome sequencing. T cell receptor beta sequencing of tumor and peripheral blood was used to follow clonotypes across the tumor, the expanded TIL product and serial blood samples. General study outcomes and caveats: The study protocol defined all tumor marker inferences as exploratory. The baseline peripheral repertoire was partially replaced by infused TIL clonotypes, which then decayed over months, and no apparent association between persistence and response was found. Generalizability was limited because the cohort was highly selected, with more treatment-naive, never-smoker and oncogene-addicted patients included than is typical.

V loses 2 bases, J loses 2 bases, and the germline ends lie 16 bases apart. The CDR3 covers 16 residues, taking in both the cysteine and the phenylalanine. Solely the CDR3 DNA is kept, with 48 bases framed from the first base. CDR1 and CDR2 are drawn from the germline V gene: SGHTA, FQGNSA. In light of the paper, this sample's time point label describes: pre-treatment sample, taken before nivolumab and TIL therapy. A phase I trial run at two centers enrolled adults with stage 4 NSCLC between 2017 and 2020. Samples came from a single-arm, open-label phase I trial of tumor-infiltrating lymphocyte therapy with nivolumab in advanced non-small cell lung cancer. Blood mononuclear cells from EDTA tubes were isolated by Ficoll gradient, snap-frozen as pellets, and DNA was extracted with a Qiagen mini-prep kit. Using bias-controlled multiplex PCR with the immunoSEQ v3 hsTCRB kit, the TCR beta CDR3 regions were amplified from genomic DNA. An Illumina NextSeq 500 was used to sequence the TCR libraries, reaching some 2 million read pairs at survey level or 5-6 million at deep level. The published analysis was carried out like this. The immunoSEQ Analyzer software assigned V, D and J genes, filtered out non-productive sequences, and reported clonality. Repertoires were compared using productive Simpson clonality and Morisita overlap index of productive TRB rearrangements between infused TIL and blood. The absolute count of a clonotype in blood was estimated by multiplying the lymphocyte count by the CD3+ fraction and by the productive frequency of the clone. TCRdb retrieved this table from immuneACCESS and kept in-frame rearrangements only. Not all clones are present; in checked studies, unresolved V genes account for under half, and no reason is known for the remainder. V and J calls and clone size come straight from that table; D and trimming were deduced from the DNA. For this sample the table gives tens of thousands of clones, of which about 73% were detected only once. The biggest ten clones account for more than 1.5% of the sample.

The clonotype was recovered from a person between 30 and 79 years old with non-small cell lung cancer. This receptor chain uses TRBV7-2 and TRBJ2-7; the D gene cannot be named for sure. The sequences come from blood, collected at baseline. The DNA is TGTGCCAGCAGCTTACCCGAGATGAATGGGGCCTACGAGCAGTACTTC. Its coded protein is CASSLPEMNGAYEQYF.